This TCR beta chain derives from a study of shared clonotypes between healthy human individuals (TCRdb year 2020). Broadly, across the study: Three men and a couple of women, aged 18 to 49 years, made up the cohort. The study deeply sequenced blood TCR repertoires of about 5 healthy adults to estimate repertoire size and the extent of clonotype sharing between individuals. Per donor, three plates each were used for CD4 naive and CD4 memory, two for CD8 naive, and one for CD8 memory. To increase sequencing depth and limit assay-specific biases, different laboratories used diverse techniques to prepare libraries and sequence TCR repertoires. Per donor, leukapheresis produced somewhere between about 0.85 and 10 billion PBMCs. Findings and caveats that apply to the study as a whole: The small number of donors limited the genetic and exposure-history diversity represented. Incomplete sequencing was indicated by rarefaction of sorted-subset datasets, despite the large sequencing depth. Naive subsets generally had larger estimated clonotype richness than memory subsets. When several donors were compared, the shared fraction of clonotypes was about 5% for naive CD4, about 4% for naive CD8, 2% to 2.5% for memory CD4, and roughly 0.4% for memory CD8. Pairwise subsampling indicated that sequencing depth was expected to affect the degree of clonotype sharing among donors. Clonotypes shared by all four sorted-subset donors showed higher generation probabilities than non-shared clonotypes. Only blood was sampled, and tissue TCR repertoires likely differ from those in blood.

As concerns this clone: Its antigen specificity is not known. Per-base qualities were not stored, and no clone one base away is much larger.

The donors were healthy, HIV-negative adults with no recently reported acute infections or vaccinations. All donors were Caucasian adults living in Nashville, Tennessee, USA. CD4+ T cells were enriched through magnetic negative selection, after which naive cells were positively selected on CD45RA and the remaining negative fraction served as the memory subset. Blood was obtained by leukapheresis, after which PBMCs were separated by Ficoll-Histopaque density gradient centrifugation and cryopreserved in liquid nitrogen vapor phase. Purity and quantity of every magnetically sorted T cell population were checked by analytical flow cytometry. From each sorted fraction, genomic DNA was isolated and quantified by UV absorbance on a Nanodrop 2000c. TCR CDR3 regions were amplified from genomic DNA by multiplex PCR using the deep immunoSEQ assay. Extracted genomic DNA from each cell subset was distributed evenly across all wells of several immunoSEQ 96-well plates, and each plate was treated as a replicate. Each replicate PCR for sorted subsets received about 0.2 ug genomic DNA, equal to about 30,000 T cell genomes. The purified libraries were quantified using a Qubit 3.0 fluorometer, sized with a Bioanalyzer 2100, and then quantified again using the KAPA Library Quantification kit. Every immunoSEQ 96-well plate was sequenced on a separate single-read 150-cycle Illumina NextSeq 550 flow cell. From the authors' description of their analysis: Because the immunoSEQ output included only junctional sequences and no quality scores, the filtering could not be the same as the filtering used for full-length reads. Sequences were annotated with PyIR, a Python wrapper for IgBLAST v1.9, and V/J genes and CDR3 were assigned using IMGT germline references. Reads were removed for weak V/J assignments (E-value above 1e-6), missing CDR3, stop codons, out-of-frame junctions, or ambiguous translated residues. A V3J clonotype was defined by an identical inferred V gene, J gene, and CDR3 amino acid sequence. Percentage overlap between repertoires was calculated by dividing the number of shared unique clonotypes by the size of the smaller repertoire. Three approaches were used to assess repertoire richness: RTK rarefaction, the Chao1 estimator, and Recon v2.1 estimates of unobserved clonotypes. Generation probabilities for all TCRbeta clonotypes obtained by the gDNA method from four donors were computed using OLGA. In its TCRdb copy, this immuneACCESS table keeps in-frame sequences only and misses some clones. Where compared with another copy, unresolved V genes explain less than half of these, and the others have no known cause. V and J calls and clone size are copied from that table; D and trimming were computed from the DNA. The sample yields roughly 1,600,000 clones; 98% were counted once. Roughly 0.35% of the sample rests with the top ten.

Sequences were obtained from naive CD4+ T cells sorted from blood. Reading the label with the study, this specimen's cell subset or site is: CD45RA+ positively selected. This clonotype was sampled from a man aged 25 to 45 in good health.

The nucleotide sequence is TGTGCCAGCAGCAAAGTAAAGAGGGGGGAGGCTGGAAATTCCAACTATGGCTACACCTTC. Its protein reads: CASSKVKRGEAGNSNYGYTF. The V gene is TRBV21-1 and the J gene is TRBJ1-2. TRBV21-1 has pseudogene status. The cysteine opens and the phenylalanine closes a CDR3 of 20 amino acids. Here the CDR3 DNA is all that survives: 60 bases in frame from base 1.